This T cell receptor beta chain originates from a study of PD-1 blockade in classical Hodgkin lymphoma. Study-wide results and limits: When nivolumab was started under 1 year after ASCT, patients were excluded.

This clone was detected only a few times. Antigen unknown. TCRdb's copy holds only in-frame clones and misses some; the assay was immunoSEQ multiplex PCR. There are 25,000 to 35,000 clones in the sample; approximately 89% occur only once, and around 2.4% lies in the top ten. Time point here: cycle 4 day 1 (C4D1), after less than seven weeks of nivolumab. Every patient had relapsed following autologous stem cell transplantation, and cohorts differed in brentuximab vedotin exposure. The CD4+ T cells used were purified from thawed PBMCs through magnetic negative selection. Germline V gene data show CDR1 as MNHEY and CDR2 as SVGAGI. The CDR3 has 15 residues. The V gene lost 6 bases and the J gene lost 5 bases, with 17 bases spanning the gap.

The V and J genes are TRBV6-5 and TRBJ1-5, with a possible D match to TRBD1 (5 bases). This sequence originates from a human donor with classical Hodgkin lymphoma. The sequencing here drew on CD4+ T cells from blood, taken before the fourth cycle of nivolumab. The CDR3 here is CASRAVGGGHQPQHF. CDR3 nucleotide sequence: TGTGCCAGCAGGGCCGTTGGGGGAGGGCATCAGCCCCAGCATTTT.